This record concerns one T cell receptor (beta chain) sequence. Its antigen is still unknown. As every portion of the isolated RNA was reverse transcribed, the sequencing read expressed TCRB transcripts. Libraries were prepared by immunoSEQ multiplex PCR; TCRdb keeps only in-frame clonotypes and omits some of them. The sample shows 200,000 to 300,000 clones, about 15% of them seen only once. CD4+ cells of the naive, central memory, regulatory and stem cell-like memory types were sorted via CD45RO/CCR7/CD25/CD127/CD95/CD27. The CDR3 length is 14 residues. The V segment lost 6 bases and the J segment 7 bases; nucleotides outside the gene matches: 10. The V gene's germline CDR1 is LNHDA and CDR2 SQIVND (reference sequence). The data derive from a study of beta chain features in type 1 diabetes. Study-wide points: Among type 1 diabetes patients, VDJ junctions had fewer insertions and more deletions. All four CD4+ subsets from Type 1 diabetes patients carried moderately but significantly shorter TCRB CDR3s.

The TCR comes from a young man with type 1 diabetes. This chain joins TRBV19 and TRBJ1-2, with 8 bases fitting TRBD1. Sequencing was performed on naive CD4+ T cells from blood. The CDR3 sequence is CASRPGQGVFGYTF. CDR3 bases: TGTGCCAGTAGGCCCGGACAGGGCGTCTTTGGCTACACCTTC.